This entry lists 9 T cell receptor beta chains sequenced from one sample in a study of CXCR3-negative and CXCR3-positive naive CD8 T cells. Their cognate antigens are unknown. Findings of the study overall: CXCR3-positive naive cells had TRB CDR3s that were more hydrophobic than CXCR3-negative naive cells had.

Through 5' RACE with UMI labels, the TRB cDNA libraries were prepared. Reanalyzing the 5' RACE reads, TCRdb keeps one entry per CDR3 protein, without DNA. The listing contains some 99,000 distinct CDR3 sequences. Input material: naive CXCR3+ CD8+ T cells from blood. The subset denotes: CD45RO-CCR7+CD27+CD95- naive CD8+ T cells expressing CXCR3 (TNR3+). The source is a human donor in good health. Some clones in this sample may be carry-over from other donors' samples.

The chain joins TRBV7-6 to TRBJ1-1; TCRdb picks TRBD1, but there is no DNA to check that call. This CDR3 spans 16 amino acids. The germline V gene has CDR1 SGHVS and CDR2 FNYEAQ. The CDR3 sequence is CASRSRGDSEYTEAFF.

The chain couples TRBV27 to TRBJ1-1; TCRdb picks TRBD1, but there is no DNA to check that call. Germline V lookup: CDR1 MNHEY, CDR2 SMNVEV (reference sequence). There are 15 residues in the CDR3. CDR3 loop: CASRGPGQGAWEAFF.

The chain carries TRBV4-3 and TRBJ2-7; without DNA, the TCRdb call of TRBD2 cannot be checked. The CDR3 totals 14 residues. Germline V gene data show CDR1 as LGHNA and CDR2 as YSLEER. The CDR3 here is CASSQDRPSYEQYF.

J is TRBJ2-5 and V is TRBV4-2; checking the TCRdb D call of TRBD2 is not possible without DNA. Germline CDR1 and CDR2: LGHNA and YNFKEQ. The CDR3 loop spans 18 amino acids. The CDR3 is CASSQDPPGLAGGRDLYF.

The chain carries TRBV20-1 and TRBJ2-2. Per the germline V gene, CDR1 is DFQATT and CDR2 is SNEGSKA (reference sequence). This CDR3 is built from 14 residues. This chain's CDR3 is CSARAGGETGELFF.

Here the CDR3 reads CASSYPGQGNEQFF. This rearrangement joins TRBV7-9 to TRBJ2-1; the TRBD1 assignment by TCRdb is unverifiable without DNA. The CDR3 sequence is 14 residues long. Germline V gene sequence: CDR1 SEHNR, CDR2 FQNEAQ (reference sequence).

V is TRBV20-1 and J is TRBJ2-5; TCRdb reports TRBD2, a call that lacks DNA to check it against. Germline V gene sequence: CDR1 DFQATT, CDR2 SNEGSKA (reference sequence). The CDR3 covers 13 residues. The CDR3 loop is CSATSSGQETQYF.

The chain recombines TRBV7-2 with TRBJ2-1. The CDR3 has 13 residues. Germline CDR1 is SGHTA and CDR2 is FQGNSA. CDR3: CASSAYGANEQFF.

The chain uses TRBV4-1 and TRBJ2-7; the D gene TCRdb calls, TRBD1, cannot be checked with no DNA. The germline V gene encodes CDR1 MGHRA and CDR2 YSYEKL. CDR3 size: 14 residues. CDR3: CASSPPGVSYEQCF.